The rows below give T cell receptor beta chains drawn from one sample of a study of TIL therapy for anti-PD-1-resistant metastatic lung cancer. Produced via immunoSEQ multiplex PCR; TCRdb's table is partial and in-frame only. Here the sample spans about 32,000 clones, about 80% being singletons. This material consisted of blood, taken at baseline. Receptor source: a woman aged 25 to 80 with non-small cell lung cancer. Both conserved end residues are part of each CDR3. D genes are given only for firm matches. Some rows mark clone size as missing; the rest say once, few, many or name a class of expanded clone.

v_gene	d_gene	abundance	j_gene	CDR3aa	CDR3nt
TRBV30	-	-	TRBJ1-3	CAQKSGNTIYF	TGTGCCCAGAAGTCTGGAAACACCATATATTTT
TRBV27	TRBD1	-	TRBJ2-7	CASSSIRGRLGEQYF	TGTGCCAGCAGTTCAATCAGGGGGCGGCTCGGCGAGCAGTACTTC
TRBV12-2	-	-	TRBJ2-5	CASRFLAGAQYF	TGTGCAAGTCGCTTTTTAGCGGGAGCACAGTACTTC
TRBV5-1	TRBD1	once	TRBJ2-3	CASSFRTGGTDTQYF	TGCGCCAGCAGCTTTCGGACAGGGGGCACAGATACGCAGTATTTT
TRBV19	-	-	TRBJ1-1	CASSIGTEGSNTEAFF	TGTGCCAGTAGTATAGGGACAGAAGGGAGTAACACTGAAGCTTTCTTT
TRBV28	TRBD1	few	TRBJ1-2	CASSLNDRVYGYTF	TGTGCCAGCAGTTTAAACGACAGGGTCTATGGCTACACCTTC
TRBV29-1	TRBD2	-	TRBJ2-1	CSGTGTSGNNEQFF	TGCAGCGGAACCGGGACTAGCGGAAACAATGAGCAGTTCTTC
TRBV6-1	-	-	TRBJ2-7	CASTALSSYEQYF	TGTGCCAGCACGGCGTTGAGCTCCTACGAGCAGTACTTC
TRBV7-9	TRBD2	few	TRBJ2-1	CASSARRTSGSRDEQFF	TGTGCCAGCAGCGCTCGCCGCACTAGCGGGAGTAGGGATGAGCAGTTCTTC
TRBV30	-	-	TRBJ1-2	CAWSDAGLYGYTF	TGTGCCTGGAGTGACGCCGGACTATATGGCTACACCTTC
TRBV5-1	-	-	TRBJ2-5	CASSLVGGQETQYF	TGCGCCAGCAGCTTGGTCGGGGGACAAGAGACCCAGTACTTC
TRBV19	TRBD2	-	TRBJ2-7	CASSILGGSWDEQYF	TGTGCCAGTAGTATTCTGGGCGGGAGCTGGGACGAGCAGTACTTC
TRBV7-2	TRBD1	few	TRBJ1-1	CASRQGQVTEAFF	TGTGCCAGCAGACAGGGACAGGTTACTGAAGCTTTCTTT
TRBV6-1	TRBD1	-	TRBJ2-7	CASSMDRGRDEQYF	TGTGCCAGCAGTATGGACAGGGGGCGAGACGAGCAGTACTTC
TRBV7-2	-	-	TRBJ2-7	CASSRTSYEQYF	TGTGCCAGCAGCCGCACGAGCTACGAGCAGTACTTC
TRBV27	-	-	TRBJ1-4	CASSGSGGNEKLFF	TGTGCCAGCAGTGGCAGCGGAGGGAATGAAAAACTGTTTTTT
TRBV2	-	-	TRBJ2-7	CASSEAQVEQYF	TGTGCCAGCAGTGAAGCCCAAGTCGAGCAGTACTTC
TRBV10-1	-	-	TRBJ1-3	CASLDLARNTIYF	TGCGCCAGCCTTGACCTGGCCCGAAACACCATATATTTT
TRBV6-4	-	-	TRBJ1-5	CASSVQYNQPQHF	TGTGCCAGCAGTGTCCAGTACAATCAGCCCCAGCATTTT
TRBV5-1	TRBD1	-	TRBJ2-7	CASSMLEGAGEQYF	TGCGCCAGCAGCATGCTCGAGGGGGCTGGGGAGCAGTACTTC
TRBV7-9	-	few	TRBJ2-3	CASSPISWSTDTQYF	TGTGCCAGCAGCCCTATTAGCTGGAGCACAGATACGCAGTATTTT
TRBV7-9	TRBD2	-	TRBJ2-3	CASSRSGTPDTQYF	TGTGCCAGCAGCCGTAGCGGGACCCCAGATACGCAGTATTTT
TRBV5-4	TRBD1	-	TRBJ1-5	CASSLGTGANQPQHF	TGTGCCAGCAGCTTGGGCACAGGGGCCAATCAGCCCCAGCATTTT
TRBV7-9	TRBD2	few	TRBJ2-1	CASSSRGLASYNEQFF	TGTGCCAGCAGCTCGAGGGGACTAGCTTCCTACAATGAGCAGTTCTTC
TRBV10-2	-	-	TRBJ2-2	CASRTRATGELFF	TGCGCCAGCAGAACCAGGGCGACCGGGGAGCTGTTTTTT
TRBV18	-	-	TRBJ2-3	CASSPVGHSDTQYF	TGTGCCAGCTCACCAGTTGGGCATTCAGATACGCAGTATTTT
TRBV6-5	-	-	TRBJ1-5	CASSYSRNQPQHF	TGTGCCAGCAGTTACTCGCGAAATCAGCCCCAGCATTTT
TRBV4-1	TRBD2	-	TRBJ2-1	CASSQTLAGGPGEQFF	TGCGCCAGCAGCCAGACCCTAGCGGGAGGGCCGGGTGAGCAGTTCTTC
TRBV18	-	-	TRBJ2-5	CASSPPGGETQYF	TGTGCCAGCTCACCACCGGGGGGAGAGACCCAGTACTTC
TRBV18	TRBD2	once	TRBJ2-7	CASSPALAGTRSYEQYF	TGTGCCAGCTCACCTGCGCTAGCGGGAACCCGCTCCTACGAGCAGTACTTC
TRBV7-2	-	-	TRBJ2-7	CASSLAGRDLYF	TGTGCCAGCAGCTTAGCGGGCAGGGATTTGTACTTC
TRBV5-4	-	-	TRBJ1-4	CASSQGGKDEKLFF	TGTGCCAGCAGCCAAGGGGGGAAGGATGAAAAACTGTTTTTT
TRBV2	-	-	TRBJ1-4	CASSEVPATNEKLFF	TGTGCCAGCAGTGAAGTACCCGCAACTAATGAAAAACTGTTTTTT
TRBV9	-	-	TRBJ2-3	CASSATSWDTDTQYF	TGTGCCAGCAGCGCAACTAGCTGGGACACAGATACGCAGTATTTT
TRBV28	-	-	TRBJ2-7	CASSPAYEQYF	TGTGCCAGCAGTCCCGCCTACGAGCAGTACTTC
TRBV6-1	-	-	TRBJ2-2	CASGLSGGELFF	TGTGCCAGCGGGTTATCCGGCGGGGAGCTGTTTTTT
TRBV7-9	-	-	TRBJ1-4	CASSFPGATNEKLFF	TGTGCCAGCAGCTTCCCAGGGGCAACTAATGAAAAACTGTTTTTT
TRBV5-5	-	-	TRBJ2-2	CASSLVRTGELFF	TGTGCCAGCAGCTTGGTACGGACCGGGGAGCTGTTTTTT
TRBV29-1	-	-	TRBJ2-7	CSVDEGIDEQYF	TGCAGCGTTGACGAGGGGATAGACGAGCAGTACTTC
TRBV11-2	-	once	TRBJ2-7	CASSSNFGGSYEQYF	TGTGCCAGCAGCTCCAACTTTGGGGGCTCCTACGAGCAGTACTTC